This T cell receptor beta chain is drawn from a study of cytomegalovirus exposure and HLA in healthy donors. With regard to this clone: The target antigen is unknown.

The PCR made use of 60 Vbeta and 13 Jbeta primers. The assay was immunoSEQ multiplex PCR, and TCRdb's table has in-frame clones only and misses some. The data hold some 120,000 clones, with around three quarters observed a single time. Points from the study as a whole: Researchers reportedly found TCR beta sequences accurately predicted most subjects' HLA-A and HLA-B alleles. It was only CMV serostatus that was available as immune exposure information.

Sequencing was carried out using PBMCs. The TCR sequence derives from a young man in good health and CMV-seronegative.

CDR3 DNA: TGTGCCAGCAGTGACCCCAGGGGGCGCGATTTGGGTGAAGCTTTCTTT. As protein: CASSDPRGRDLGEAFF. The chain carries TRBV2 and TRBJ1-1, with TRBD1 identical over 8 bases. Looked up from germline, CDR1 is SNHLY and CDR2 is FYNNEI. The CDR3 has 16 residues. With 3 bases clipped from V and 7 bases from J, the junction kept 13 bases outside the gene matches.